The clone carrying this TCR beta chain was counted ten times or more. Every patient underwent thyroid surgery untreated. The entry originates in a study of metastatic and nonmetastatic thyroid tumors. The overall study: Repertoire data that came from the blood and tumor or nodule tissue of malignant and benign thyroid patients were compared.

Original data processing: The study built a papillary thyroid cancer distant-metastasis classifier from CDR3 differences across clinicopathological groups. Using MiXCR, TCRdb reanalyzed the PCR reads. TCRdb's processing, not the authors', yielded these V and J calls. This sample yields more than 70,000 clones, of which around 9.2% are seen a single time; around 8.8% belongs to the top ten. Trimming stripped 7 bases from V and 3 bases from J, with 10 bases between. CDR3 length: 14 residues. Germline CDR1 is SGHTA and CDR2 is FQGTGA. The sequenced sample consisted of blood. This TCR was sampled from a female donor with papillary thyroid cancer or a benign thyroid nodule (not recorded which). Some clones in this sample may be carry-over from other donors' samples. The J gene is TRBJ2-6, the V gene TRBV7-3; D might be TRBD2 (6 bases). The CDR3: CASTWGGGANVLTF. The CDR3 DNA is TGTGCCAGCACCTGGGGAGGTGGGGCCAACGTCCTGACTTTC.